Included here is one T cell receptor (beta chain) sequence, with context. The sample originates from a study of T-cell reconstitution after alpha-beta-depleted transplantation in children. This sample's TCRbeta library carried unique molecular identifier barcodes. TCRdb reanalysed the PCR reads using MiXCR and keeps one entry per CDR3 protein. The sample consists of about 500,000 distinct CDR3 sequences, 32% of them appearing once. The CDR3 is made up of 14 amino acids. Germline V CDR1 and CDR2: LGHNA, YNFKEQ. The V end was cut by 4 bases, the J end by 4 bases, with 11 bases between. The sequence came from a human donor who donated a stem cell graft to a child with aplastic anemia. This chain uses TRBV4-2 with TRBJ2-1, with D maybe TRBD1 (6 bases). The sequenced sample was PBMCs from the stem cell graft donor, obtained from the stem cell graft. CDR3 sequence: CASSPRDTYNEQFF. The CDR3, as DNA: TGTGCCAGCAGCCCCCGGGACACGTACAATGAGCAGTTCTTC.